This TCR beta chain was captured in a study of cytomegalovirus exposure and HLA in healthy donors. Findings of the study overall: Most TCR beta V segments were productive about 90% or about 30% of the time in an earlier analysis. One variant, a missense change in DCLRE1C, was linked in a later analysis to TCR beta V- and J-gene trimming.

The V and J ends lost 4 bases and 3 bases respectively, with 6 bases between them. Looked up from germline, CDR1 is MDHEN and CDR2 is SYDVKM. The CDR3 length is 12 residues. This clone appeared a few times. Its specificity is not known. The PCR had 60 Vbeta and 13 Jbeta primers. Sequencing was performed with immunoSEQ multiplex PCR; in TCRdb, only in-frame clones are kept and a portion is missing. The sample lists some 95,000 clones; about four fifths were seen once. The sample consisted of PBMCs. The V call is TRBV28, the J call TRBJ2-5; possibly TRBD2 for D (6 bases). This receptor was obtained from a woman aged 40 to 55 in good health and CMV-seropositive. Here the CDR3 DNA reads TGTGCCAGCAGTTGGGGGGAAGAGACCCAGTACTTC. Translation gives CASSWGEETQYF.